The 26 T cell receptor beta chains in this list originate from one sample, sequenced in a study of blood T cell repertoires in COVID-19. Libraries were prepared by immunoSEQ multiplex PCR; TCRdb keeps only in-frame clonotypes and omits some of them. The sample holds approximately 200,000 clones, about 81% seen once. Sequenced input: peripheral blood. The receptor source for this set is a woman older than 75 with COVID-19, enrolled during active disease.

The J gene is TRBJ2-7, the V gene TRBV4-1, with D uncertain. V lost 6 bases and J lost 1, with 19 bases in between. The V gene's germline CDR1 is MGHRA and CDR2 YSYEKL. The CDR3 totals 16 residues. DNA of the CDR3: TGCGCCAGCAGTCCTGAACTACTCTCGGATTCCTACGAGCAGTACTTC. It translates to CASSPELLSDSYEQYF.

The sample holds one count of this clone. CDR3 in DNA: TGCGCCAGCAGCCACGCAGGGACTAGCGTTCAAGAGACCCAGTACTTC. It translates to CASSHAGTSVQETQYF. The V call is TRBV4-1, the J call TRBJ2-5, with 10 bases fitting TRBD2. The CDR3 has 16 residues. Trimming took 3 bases from V and 2 from J; bases not matched to a gene: 6. Germline V gene data show CDR1 as MGHRA and CDR2 as YSYEKL.

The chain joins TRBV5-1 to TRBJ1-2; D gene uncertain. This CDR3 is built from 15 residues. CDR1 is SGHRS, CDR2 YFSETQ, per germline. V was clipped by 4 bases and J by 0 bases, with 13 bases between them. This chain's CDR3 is CASSPAGDTNYGYTF. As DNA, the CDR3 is TGCGCCAGCAGCCCTGCGGGCGATACTAACTATGGCTACACCTTC.

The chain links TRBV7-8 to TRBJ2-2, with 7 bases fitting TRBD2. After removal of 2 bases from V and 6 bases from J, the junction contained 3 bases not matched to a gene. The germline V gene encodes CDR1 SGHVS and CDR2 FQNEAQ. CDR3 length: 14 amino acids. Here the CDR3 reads CASSLISGAGELFF. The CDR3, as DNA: TGTGCCAGCAGCTTAATAAGCGGGGCCGGGGAGCTGTTTTTT. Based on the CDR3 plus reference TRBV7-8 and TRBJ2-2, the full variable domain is GAGVSQSPRYKVAKRGQDVALRCDPISGHVSLFWYQQALGQGPEFLTYFQNEAQLDKSGLPSDRFFAERPEGSVSTLKIQRTQQEDSAVYLCASSLISGAGELFFGEGSRLTVL.

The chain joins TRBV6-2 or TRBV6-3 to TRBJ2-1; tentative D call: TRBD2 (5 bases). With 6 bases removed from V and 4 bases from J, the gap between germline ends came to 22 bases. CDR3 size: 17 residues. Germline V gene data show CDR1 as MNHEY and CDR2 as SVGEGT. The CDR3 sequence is CASSPVTPEDLYNEQFF. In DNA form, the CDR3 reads TGTGCCAGCAGCCCCGTAACCCCAGAGGACTTGTACAATGAGCAGTTCTTC.

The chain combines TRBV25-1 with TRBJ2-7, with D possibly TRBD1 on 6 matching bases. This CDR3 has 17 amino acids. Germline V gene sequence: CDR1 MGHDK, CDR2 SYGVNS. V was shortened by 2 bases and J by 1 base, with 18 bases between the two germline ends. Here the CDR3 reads CASSENPGDTASYEQYF. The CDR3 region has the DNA TGTGCCAGCAGTGAAAACCCTGGGGACACTGCTTCCTACGAGCAGTACTTC.

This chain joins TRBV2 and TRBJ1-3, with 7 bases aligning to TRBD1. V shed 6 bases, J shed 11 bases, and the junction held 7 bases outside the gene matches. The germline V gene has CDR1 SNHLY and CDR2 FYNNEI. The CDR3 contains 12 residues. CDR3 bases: TGTGCCAGCAGGACAGGGAATGGAGCCATATATTTT. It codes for CASRTGNGAIYF.

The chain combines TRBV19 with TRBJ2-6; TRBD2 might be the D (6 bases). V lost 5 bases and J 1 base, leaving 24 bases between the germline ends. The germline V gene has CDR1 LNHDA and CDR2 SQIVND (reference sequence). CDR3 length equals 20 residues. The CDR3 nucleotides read TGTGCCAGTAGTCGGGGGTCGGGGCATAGCGTAAGATCTGGGGCCAACGTCCTGACTTTC. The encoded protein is CASSRGSGHSVRSGANVLTF.

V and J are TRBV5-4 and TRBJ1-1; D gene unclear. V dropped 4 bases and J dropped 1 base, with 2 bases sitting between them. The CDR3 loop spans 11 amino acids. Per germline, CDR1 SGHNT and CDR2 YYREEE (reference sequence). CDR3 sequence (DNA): TGTGCCAGCAGCCAGAACACTGAAGCTTTCTTT. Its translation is CASSQNTEAFF.

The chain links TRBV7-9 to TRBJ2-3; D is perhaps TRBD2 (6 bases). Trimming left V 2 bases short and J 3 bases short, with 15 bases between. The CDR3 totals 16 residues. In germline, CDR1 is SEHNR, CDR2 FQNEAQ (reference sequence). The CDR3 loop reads CASSLTSPTGTDTQYF. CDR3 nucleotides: TGTGCCAGCAGCTTAACTAGCCCAACGGGAACAGATACGCAGTATTTT.

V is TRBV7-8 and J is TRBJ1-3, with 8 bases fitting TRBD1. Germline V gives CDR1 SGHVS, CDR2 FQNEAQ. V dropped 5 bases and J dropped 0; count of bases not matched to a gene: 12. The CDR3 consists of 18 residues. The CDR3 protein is CASSPSAGGAPSGNTIYF. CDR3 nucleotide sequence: TGTGCCAGCAGCCCTAGCGCAGGGGGCGCCCCCTCTGGAAACACCATATATTTT.

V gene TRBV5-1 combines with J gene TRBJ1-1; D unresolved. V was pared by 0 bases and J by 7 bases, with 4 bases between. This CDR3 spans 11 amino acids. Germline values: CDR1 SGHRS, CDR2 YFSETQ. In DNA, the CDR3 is TGCGCCAGCAGCTTGGCAGATGAAGCTTTCTTT. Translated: CASSLADEAFF. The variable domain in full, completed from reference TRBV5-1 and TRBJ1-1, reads KAGVTQTPRYLIKTRGQQVTLSCSPISGHRSVSWYQQTPGQGLQFLFEYFSETQRNKGNFPGRFSGRQFSNSRSEMNVSTLELGDSALYLCASSLADEAFFGQGTRLTVV.

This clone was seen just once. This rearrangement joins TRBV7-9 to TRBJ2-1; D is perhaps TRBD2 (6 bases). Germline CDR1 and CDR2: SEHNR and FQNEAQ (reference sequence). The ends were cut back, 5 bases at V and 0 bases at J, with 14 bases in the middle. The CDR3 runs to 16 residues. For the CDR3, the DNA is TGTGCCAGCAGCCCCAATAGCGGCCGCTCCTACAATGAGCAGTTCTTC. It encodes CASSPNSGRSYNEQFF.

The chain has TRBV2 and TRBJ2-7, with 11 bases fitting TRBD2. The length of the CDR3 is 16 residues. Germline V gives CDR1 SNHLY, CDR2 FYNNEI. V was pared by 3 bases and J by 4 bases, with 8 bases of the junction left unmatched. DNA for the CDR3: TGTGCCAGCAGTGATGCACTAGCGGGGGATATATACGAGCAGTACTTC. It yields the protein CASSDALAGDIYEQYF.

For the CDR3, the DNA is TGCGCCAGCAGCCACCCGGGACTAGCGGGGGGAATGGCAGATACGCAGTATTTT. Translating gives CASSHPGLAGGMADTQYF. V and J are TRBV4-1 and TRBJ2-3; 15 bases fit TRBD2. Germline values: CDR1 MGHRA, CDR2 YSYEKL. Germline trimming cut 3 bases from V and 4 bases from J; bases unmatched to any gene: 8. The CDR3 is 18 amino acids.

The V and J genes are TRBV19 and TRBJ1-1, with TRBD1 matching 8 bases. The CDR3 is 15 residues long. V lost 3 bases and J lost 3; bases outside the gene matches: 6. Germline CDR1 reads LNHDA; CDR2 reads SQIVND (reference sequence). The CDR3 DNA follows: TGTGCCAGTAGTATCCAAGGACAGGGCTACACTGAAGCTTTCTTT. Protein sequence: CASSIQGQGYTEAFF.

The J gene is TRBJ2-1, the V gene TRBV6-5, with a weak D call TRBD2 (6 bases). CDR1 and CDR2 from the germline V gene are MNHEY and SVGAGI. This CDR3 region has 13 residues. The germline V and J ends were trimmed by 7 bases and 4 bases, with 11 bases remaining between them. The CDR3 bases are TGTGCCAGCACCGAGGGACTTTACAATGAGCAGTTCTTC. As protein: CASTEGLYNEQFF.

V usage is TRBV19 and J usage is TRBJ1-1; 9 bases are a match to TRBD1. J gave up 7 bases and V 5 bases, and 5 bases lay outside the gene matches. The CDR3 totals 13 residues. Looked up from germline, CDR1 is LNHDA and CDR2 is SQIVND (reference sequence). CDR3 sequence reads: CASSFWDRDEAFF. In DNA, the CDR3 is TGTGCCAGTAGTTTCTGGGACAGGGATGAAGCTTTCTTT.

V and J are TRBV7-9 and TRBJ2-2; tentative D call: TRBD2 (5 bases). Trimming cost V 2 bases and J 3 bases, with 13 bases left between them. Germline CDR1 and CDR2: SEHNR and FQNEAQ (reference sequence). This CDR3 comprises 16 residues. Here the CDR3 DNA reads TGTGCCAGCAGCTTAACACTAGTTGACGACACCGGGGAGCTGTTTTTT. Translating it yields CASSLTLVDDTGELFF.

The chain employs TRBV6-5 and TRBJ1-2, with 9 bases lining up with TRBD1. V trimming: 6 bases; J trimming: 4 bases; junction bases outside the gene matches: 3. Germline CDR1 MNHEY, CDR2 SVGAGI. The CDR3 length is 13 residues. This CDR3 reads CASRQGAGYGYTF. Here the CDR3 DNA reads TGTGCCAGCAGACAGGGGGCTGGCTATGGCTACACCTTC.

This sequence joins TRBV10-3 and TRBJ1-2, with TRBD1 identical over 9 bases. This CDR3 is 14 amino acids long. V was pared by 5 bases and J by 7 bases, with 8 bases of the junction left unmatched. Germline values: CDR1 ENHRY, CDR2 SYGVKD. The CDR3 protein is CAISFSPGQGGYTF. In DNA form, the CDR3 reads TGTGCCATCAGTTTTTCCCCGGGACAGGGTGGCTACACCTTC.

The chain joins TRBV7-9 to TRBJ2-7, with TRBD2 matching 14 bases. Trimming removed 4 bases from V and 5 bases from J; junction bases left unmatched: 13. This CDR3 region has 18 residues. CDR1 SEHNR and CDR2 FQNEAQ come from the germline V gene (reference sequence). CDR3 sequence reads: CASSSGLAGVYFPHEQYF. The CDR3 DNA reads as TGTGCCAGCAGCTCGGGACTAGCGGGAGTTTATTTCCCCCACGAGCAGTACTTC.

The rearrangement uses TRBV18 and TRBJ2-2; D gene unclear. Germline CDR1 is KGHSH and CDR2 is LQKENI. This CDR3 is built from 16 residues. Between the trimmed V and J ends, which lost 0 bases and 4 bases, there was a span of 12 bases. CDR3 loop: CASSPPDPGPTGELFF. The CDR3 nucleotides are TGTGCCAGCTCACCACCAGACCCGGGTCCCACCGGGGAGCTGTTTTTT. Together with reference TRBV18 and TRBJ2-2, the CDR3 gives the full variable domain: NAGVMQNPRHLVRRRGQEARLRCSPMKGHSHVYWYRQLPEEGLKFMVYLQKENIIDESGMPKERFSAEFPKEGPSILRIQQVVRGDSAAYFCASSPPDPGPTGELFFGEGSRLTVL.

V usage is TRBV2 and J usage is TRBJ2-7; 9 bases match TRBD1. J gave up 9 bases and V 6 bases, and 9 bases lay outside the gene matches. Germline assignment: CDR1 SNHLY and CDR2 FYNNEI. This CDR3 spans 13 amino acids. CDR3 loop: CASRQGAPHSQYF. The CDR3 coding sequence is TGTGCCAGCAGACAGGGGGCCCCCCACTCGCAGTACTTC.

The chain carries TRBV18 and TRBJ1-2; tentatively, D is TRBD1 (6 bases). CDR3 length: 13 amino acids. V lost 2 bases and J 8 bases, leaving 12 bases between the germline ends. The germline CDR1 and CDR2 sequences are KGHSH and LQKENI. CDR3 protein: CASSPFRGEGYTF. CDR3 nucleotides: TGTGCCAGCTCACCATTCAGGGGTGAAGGCTACACCTTC. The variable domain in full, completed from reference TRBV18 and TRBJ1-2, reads NAGVMQNPRHLVRRRGQEARLRCSPMKGHSHVYWYRQLPEEGLKFMVYLQKENIIDESGMPKERFSAEFPKEGPSILRIQQVVRGDSAAYFCASSPFRGEGYTFGSGTRLTVV.

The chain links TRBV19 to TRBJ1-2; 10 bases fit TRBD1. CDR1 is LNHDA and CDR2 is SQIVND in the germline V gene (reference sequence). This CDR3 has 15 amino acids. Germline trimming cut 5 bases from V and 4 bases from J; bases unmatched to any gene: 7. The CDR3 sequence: CASSSRDRGGYGYTF. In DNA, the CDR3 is TGTGCCAGTAGTTCCCGGGACAGGGGAGGCTATGGCTACACCTTC.